This T cell receptor beta chain emerged from a study of Tregs in tolerant kidney transplant recipients. Study conclusions and caveats: Tolerant patients' donor-specific Tregs expanded beyond overall Tregs, suggesting antigen-driven growth. For some patients, primers changed over time, blocking nucleotide-level comparison.

On this clone: Its target is not known.

Measured with immunoSEQ multiplex PCR; TCRdb has only the in-frame clones, and not every one. The data show under 85,000 clones, about 89% seen once. Unstimulated regulatory T cells (CD4+CD25+CD127-), CD4+CD25- non-regulatory cells, CD4 and CD8 cells were FACS-sorted from thawed PBMCs. V lost 0 bases and J 3 bases, leaving 6 bases between the germline ends. This CDR3 comprises 13 residues. Germline V CDR1 and CDR2: SGHRS, YFSETQ. The chain combines TRBV5-1 with TRBJ1-2; D is unresolved. This clonotype originated in a human donor who received a combined kidney and bone marrow transplant. This sample comprised CD4+ T cells from blood, obtained before the transplant. As DNA, the CDR3 is TGCGCCAGCAGCTTGGACGCAGACTATGGCTACACCTTC. Its translation is CASSLDADYGYTF.